This T cell receptor beta chain was captured in a study of T cell responses to AZD1222 COVID-19 vaccine. General study results and limits: Without day 14 samples, only post-peak T cell repertoires were studied.

For this clone: Its antigen remains unidentified.

Here immunoSEQ multiplex PCR was the method, and the copy in TCRdb shows in-frame clones only, minus some. The top ten clones hold under 2.5% of a sample with roughly 150,000 clones, about 90% of them seen once. The clonotype was recovered from an adult in good health. The sequenced sample was peripheral blood, obtained on day 0 of AZD1222 vaccination.

The CDR3 nucleotides read TGTGCCAGCAGTTACGATGGGCCGGAAAAACTGTTTTTT. Amino acid sequence: CASSYDGPEKLFF. V and J are TRBV6-6 and TRBJ1-4; unclear D gene. Per the germline V gene, CDR1 is MNHNY and CDR2 is SVGAGI (reference sequence). The CDR3 sequence is 13 residues long. The V and J ends lost 2 bases and 8 bases respectively, with 9 bases between them.